This T cell receptor beta chain was sequenced in a study of blood T cell repertoires in COVID-19. Trimming removed 6 bases from V and 11 bases from J, with 19 bases in between. CDR1 and CDR2 from the germline V gene are MNHEY and SVGAGI. CDR3 size: 13 residues. Per the original methods: For nucleated cells, counts were estimated from reference gene primer amplification. Libraries were prepared by immunoSEQ multiplex PCR; TCRdb keeps only in-frame clonotypes and omits some of them. V and J calls and clone size are given by that table; D and trimming were obtained from the DNA. The sample contains fewer than 200,000 clones, roughly 80% of which appear only once. Cohorts were based on clinical histories the participants reported.

V usage is TRBV6-5 and J usage is TRBJ1-1; D may be TRBD1 (5 bases). The sequence was collected from a woman aged 45-59 years who had recovered from COVID-19. Sequenced sample: PBMCs or T cells enriched from blood (not recorded which). The CDR3 DNA follows: TGTGCCAGCAGCCCCCGGGGGTGGGCATGGGCTTTCTTT. Translating it yields CASSPRGWAWAFF.